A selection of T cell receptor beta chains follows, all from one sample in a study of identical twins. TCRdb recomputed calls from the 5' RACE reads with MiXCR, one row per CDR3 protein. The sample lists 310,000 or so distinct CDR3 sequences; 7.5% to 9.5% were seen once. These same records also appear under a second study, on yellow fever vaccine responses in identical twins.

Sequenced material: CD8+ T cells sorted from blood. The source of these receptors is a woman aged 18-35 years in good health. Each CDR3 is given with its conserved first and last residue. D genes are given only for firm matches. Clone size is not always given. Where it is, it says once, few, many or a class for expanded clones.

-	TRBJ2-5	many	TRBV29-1	CSVLGGTQYF	TGCAGCGTCCTCGGGGGGACCCAGTACTTC
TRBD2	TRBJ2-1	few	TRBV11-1	CASSWRGLAGPINNEQFF	TGTGCCAGCAGCTGGCGGGGACTAGCGGGACCGATCAACAATGAGCAGTTCTTC
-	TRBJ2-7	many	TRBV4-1	CASSQGGAYEQYF	TGTGCCAGCAGTCAAGGGGGAGCCTACGAGCAGTACTTC
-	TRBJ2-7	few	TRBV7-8	CASSLYPDGQEQYF	TGTGCCAGCAGCTTATACCCGGACGGCCAAGAGCAGTACTTC
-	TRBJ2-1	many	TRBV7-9	CASSLDGPISYNEQFF	TGTGCCAGCAGCTTAGACGGACCCATCTCCTACAATGAGCAGTTCTTC
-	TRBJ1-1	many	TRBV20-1	CSARGLTENTEAFF	TGCAGTGCTAGAGGGCTGACAGAGAACACTGAAGCTTTCTTT
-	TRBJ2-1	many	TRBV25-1	CASSGTGYNEQFF	TGTGCCAGCAGTGGAACAGGGTACAATGAGCAGTTCTTC
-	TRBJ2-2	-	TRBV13	CASSPKERKNTGELFF	TGTGCCAGCAGCCCCAAGGAACGGAAAAACACCGGGGAGCTGTTTTTT
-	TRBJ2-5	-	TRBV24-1	CATSDLQAGTQYF	TGTGCCACCAGTGATTTGCAAGCTGGGACCCAGTACTTC
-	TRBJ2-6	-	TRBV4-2	CASSQEGGGGGANVLTF	TGTGCCAGCAGCCAAGAGGGGGGAGGAGGAGGGGCCAACGTCCTGACTTTC
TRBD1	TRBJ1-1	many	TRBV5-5	CASSWGTGGRTEAFF	TGTGCCAGCAGCTGGGGGACAGGGGGCAGGACTGAAGCTTTCTTT
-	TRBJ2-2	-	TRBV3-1	CASPLGLNTGELFF	TGTGCCAGCCCCCTGGGACTCAACACCGGGGAGCTGTTTTTT
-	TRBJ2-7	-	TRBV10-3	CAIKVQGPGYEQYF	TGTGCCATCAAGGTACAGGGCCCAGGGTACGAGCAGTACTTC
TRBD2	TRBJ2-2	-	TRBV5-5	CASSTTSGRETGELFF	TGTGCCAGCAGCACGACTAGCGGGAGAGAGACCGGGGAGCTGTTTTTT
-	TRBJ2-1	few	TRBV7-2	CASSQSGRVYNEQFF	TGTGCCAGCAGCCAAAGCGGTAGGGTCTACAATGAGCAGTTCTTC
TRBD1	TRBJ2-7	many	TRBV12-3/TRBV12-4	CASSFSTGVSRYEQYF	TGTGCCAGCAGTTTTTCGACAGGGGTGTCACGCTACGAGCAGTACTTC
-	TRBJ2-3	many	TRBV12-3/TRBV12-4	CASSLGLGDTQYF	TGTGCCAGCAGTTTAGGTCTAGGAGATACGCAGTATTTT
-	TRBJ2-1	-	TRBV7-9	CASSPMDIFGSGNEQFF	TGTGCCAGCAGCCCAATGGACATATTCGGTAGTGGGAATGAGCAGTTCTTC
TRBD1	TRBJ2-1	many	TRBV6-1	CASSITGQGPNEQFF	TGTGCCAGCAGTATAACGGGACAGGGGCCGAATGAGCAGTTCTTC
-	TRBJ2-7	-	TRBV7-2	CASSPTEYYEQYF	TGTGCCAGCAGCCCGACAGAATACTACGAGCAGTACTTC
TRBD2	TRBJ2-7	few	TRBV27	CASSATGGRFYEQYF	TGTGCCAGCAGTGCCACGGGAGGCCGGTTCTACGAGCAGTACTTC
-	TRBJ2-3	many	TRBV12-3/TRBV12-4	CASSLGSSTDTQYF	TGTGCCAGCAGTTTAGGCAGTAGCACAGATACGCAGTATTTT
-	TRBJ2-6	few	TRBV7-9	CASSFKGSGANVLTF	TGTGCCAGCAGCTTCAAAGGGAGTGGGGCCAACGTCCTGACTTTC
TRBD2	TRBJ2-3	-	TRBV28	CASSFGGFPGLAGNTDTQYF	TGTGCCAGCAGTTTCGGTGGTTTCCCCGGACTAGCGGGTAACACAGATACGCAGTATTTT
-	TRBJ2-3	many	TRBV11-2	CASSTPHSFTDTQYF	TGTGCCAGCAGCACGCCTCACAGTTTCACAGATACGCAGTATTTT
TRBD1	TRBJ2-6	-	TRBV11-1	CASSSPRDRVFSGANVLTF	TGTGCCAGCAGCTCGCCCCGGGACAGGGTCTTCTCTGGGGCCAACGTCCTGACTTTC
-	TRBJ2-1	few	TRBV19	CASSIVGYGQNNEQFF	TGTGCCAGTAGTATAGTGGGGTACGGGCAAAACAATGAGCAGTTCTTC
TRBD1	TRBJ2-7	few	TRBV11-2	CASSGTVALHEQYF	TGTGCCAGCAGCGGGACAGTCGCGCTTCACGAGCAGTACTTC
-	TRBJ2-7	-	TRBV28	CASKSGGTYEQYF	TGTGCCAGCAAAAGTGGCGGGACCTACGAGCAGTACTTC
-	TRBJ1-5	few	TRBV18	CASSPKVGRDQPQHF	TGTGCCAGCTCACCTAAAGTGGGACGGGATCAGCCCCAGCATTTT
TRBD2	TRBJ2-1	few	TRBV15	CATSRDRLAGVGQFF	TGTGCCACCAGCAGAGATCGACTAGCGGGAGTGGGGCAGTTCTTC
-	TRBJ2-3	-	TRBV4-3	CASSQDKGLGSDTQYF	TGCGCCAGCAGCCAAGATAAGGGCCTGGGGTCAGATACGCAGTATTTT
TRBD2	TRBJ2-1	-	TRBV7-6	CASSFRSGGGAYNEQFF	TGTGCCAGCAGCTTTAGATCCGGCGGGGGGGCGTACAATGAGCAGTTCTTC
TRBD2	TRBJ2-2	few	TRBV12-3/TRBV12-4	CASSTASSGNTGELFF	TGTGCCAGCAGTACCGCCTCTAGCGGTAACACCGGGGAGCTGTTTTTT
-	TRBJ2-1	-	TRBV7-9	CASSLNRNNEQFF	TGTGCCAGCAGCTTAAACAGAAACAATGAGCAGTTCTTC
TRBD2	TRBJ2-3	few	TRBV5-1	CASSPRGGVGTDTQYF	TGCGCCAGCAGCCCCCGGGGAGGGGTTGGCACAGATACGCAGTATTTT
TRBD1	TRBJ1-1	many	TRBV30	CATGQGMNTEAFF	TGTGCCACGGGACAGGGAATGAACACTGAAGCTTTCTTT
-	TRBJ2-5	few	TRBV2	CASSEAALLASAETQYF	TGTGCCAGCAGTGAGGCTGCCCTGTTGGCTAGCGCTGAGACCCAGTACTTC
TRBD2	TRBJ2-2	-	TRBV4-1	CASGLAGNTGELFF	TGCGCCAGTGGACTAGCGGGAAACACCGGGGAGCTGTTTTTT
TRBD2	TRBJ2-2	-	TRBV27	CASSLGTSGATGELFF	TGTGCCAGCAGTTTGGGGACTAGCGGGGCCACCGGGGAGCTGTTTTTT
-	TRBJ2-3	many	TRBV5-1	CASRRTQPSTDTQYF	TGCGCCAGCAGACGGACACAACCTAGCACAGATACGCAGTATTTT
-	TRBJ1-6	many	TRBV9	CASSVGGADNSPLHF	TGTGCCAGCAGCGTAGGAGGGGCAGATAATTCACCCCTCCACTTT
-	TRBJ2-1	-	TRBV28	CASSFPFQTQFF	TGTGCCAGCAGTTTCCCGTTCCAGACCCAGTTCTTC
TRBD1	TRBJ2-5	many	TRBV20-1	CSARTGGRETQYF	TGCAGTGCACGGACAGGGGGGAGAGAGACCCAGTACTTC
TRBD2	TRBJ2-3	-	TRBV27	CASSLNDAGGPKDTQYF	TGTGCCAGCAGTTTAAATGACGCGGGGGGGCCGAAAGATACGCAGTATTTT
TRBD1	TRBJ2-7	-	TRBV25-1	CASIQSWDRSSYEQYF	TGTGCCAGCATCCAAAGTTGGGACAGAAGCTCCTACGAGCAGTACTTC
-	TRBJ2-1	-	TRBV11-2	CASSLVPGHGLYNEQFF	TGTGCCAGCAGCTTAGTCCCAGGACACGGACTTTACAATGAGCAGTTCTTC
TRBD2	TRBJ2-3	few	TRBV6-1	CASSPGTSGSLIADTQYF	TGTGCCAGCAGTCCAGGGACTAGCGGGAGTCTTATAGCGGATACGCAGTATTTT
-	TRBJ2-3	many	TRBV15	CATRKDTINTDTQYF	TGTGCCACCAGAAAAGACACCATCAACACAGATACGCAGTATTTT
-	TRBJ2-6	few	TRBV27	CASSLRGANVLTF	TGTGCCAGCAGTCTCAGGGGGGCCAACGTCCTGACTTTC
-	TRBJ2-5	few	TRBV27	CASSLVGGVAQETQYF	TGTGCCAGCAGTTTAGTTGGCGGGGTAGCACAAGAGACCCAGTACTTC
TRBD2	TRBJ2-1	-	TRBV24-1	CATSDSGTSGSWGYNEQFF	TGTGCCACCAGTGACTCCGGGACTAGCGGGAGTTGGGGGTACAATGAGCAGTTCTTC
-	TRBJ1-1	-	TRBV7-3	CASSLIGAGNTEAFF	TGTGCCAGCAGCTTAATCGGGGCGGGGAACACTGAAGCTTTCTTT
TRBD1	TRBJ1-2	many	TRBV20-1	CSATYSGGIRYGYTF	TGCAGTGCCACATATTCAGGGGGCATACGTTATGGCTACACCTTC